What follows are 5 T cell receptor beta chains derived from one specimen sequenced in a study of cytomegalovirus exposure and HLA in healthy donors. The study ran its PCR with 60 Vbeta and 13 Jbeta primers. The data were produced by immunoSEQ multiplex PCR, yet TCRdb's version contains in-frame clones alone and is incomplete. The sample lists 150,000 to 200,000 clones; roughly 87% were seen once. The sample was PBMCs. The receptors originated from a man aged 45-60 years in good health and CMV-seropositive.

This clone occurred once. In nucleotides, the CDR3 is TGCGCCAGCAGCTTGGGTCGGGGGATTGACACTGAAGCTTTCTTT. Its protein product is CASSLGRGIDTEAFF. The chain combines TRBV5-1 with TRBJ1-1, with a possible D match to TRBD1 (5 bases). V was trimmed by 0 bases and J by 3 bases, leaving 12 bases between them. This CDR3 is 15 amino acids long. Germline CDR1 and CDR2: SGHRS and YFSETQ. The full variable domain, in which reference TRBV5-1 and TRBJ1-1 provide the parts outside the CDR3, is KAGVTQTPRYLIKTRGQQVTLSCSPISGHRSVSWYQQTPGQGLQFLFEYFSETQRNKGNFPGRFSGRQFSNSRSEMNVSTLELGDSALYLCASSLGRGIDTEAFFGQGTRLTVV.

This chain's CDR3 is CASSQDWHTGELFF. For the CDR3, the DNA is TGCGCCAGCAGCCAAGATTGGCACACCGGGGAGCTGTTTTTT. The V call is TRBV4-3, the J call TRBJ2-2; D gene ambiguous. The CDR3 loop spans 14 amino acids. Trimming removed 0 bases at V and 3 bases at J, with 5 bases between. Germline loops: CDR1 LGHNA, CDR2 YSLEER.

V and J are TRBV28 and TRBJ2-1; 7 bases map to TRBD1. Germline CDR1 is MDHEN and CDR2 is SYDVKM. The CDR3 loop spans 16 amino acids. The ends lost 6 bases at V and 0 bases at J; junction bases unmatched: 8. In DNA, the CDR3 is TGTGCCAGCAGCCGTACAGGGGTGAGCTCCTACAATGAGCAGTTCTTC. Its protein is CASSRTGVSSYNEQFF.

This sequence joins TRBV6-6 and TRBJ2-5; TRBD1 might be the D (5 bases). Germline V gene lookup returns CDR1 MNHNY and CDR2 SVGAGI (reference sequence). V dropped 6 bases and J dropped 5 bases, with 19 bases sitting between them. The CDR3 is 15 amino acids. The CDR3 is CASSPVGRVSETQYF. As DNA, the CDR3 is TGTGCCAGCAGCCCGGTTGGCAGGGTTTCGGAGACCCAGTACTTC.

The chain has TRBV5-1 and TRBJ1-3; 8 bases line up with TRBD1. V was pared by 2 bases and J by 3 bases, with 4 bases of the junction left unmatched. Germline V gene sequence: CDR1 SGHRS, CDR2 YFSETQ. CDR3 length: 15 residues. The CDR3 sequence: CASSFWTGLGNTIYF. In DNA form, the CDR3 reads TGCGCCAGCAGCTTCTGGACAGGGCTTGGAAACACCATATATTTT.